The source of this T cell receptor beta chain is a study of early T cells in non-severe SARS-CoV-2 infection (dated by TCRdb to the early 2020s). With respect to the entire study: Because TCR sequencing relied on bulk RNA taken from unsorted whole blood, pairing of alpha and beta chains was not possible.

The protocol used for the library was 5' RACE. Sequencing was carried out with a NextSeq 500. To correct for sequencing error and PCR bias, the TCR library protocol tagged individual cDNA molecules with unique molecular identifiers. Both TCR alpha and beta chains were sequenced, and tight co-correlation was observed between alpha and beta sequence abundances in each sample. The authors processed their data as follows. V gene, J gene and CDR3 annotation of TCR sequences was performed with Decombinator V4. Expanded TCRs were defined as changing significantly between any two time points under a Poisson model with p below 0.0001. TCR abundances were normalised to the total number of TCRs sequenced per sample and expressed as counts per million. VDJdb, accessed 1 November 2021, was searched for CMV, EBV and SARS-CoV-2 annotated TCRs, with TCRs annotated for multiple antigens excluded. TCRdb reprocessing: public reads trimmed at Q25 with fastp, clones called with MiXCR, in-frame beta chains kept. Rows with a matching CDR3 protein are joined into one entry that keeps the most common DNA and genes. The authors' filters were not applied to this entry. This sample holds under 85,000 distinct CDR3 sequences; less than 15% were observed only once. Roughly 5.3% of the sample rests with the top ten.

The study was a case-control design nested within a healthcare worker cohort in London, UK, with weekly nasopharyngeal swab PCR tests and blood sampling. Healthcare workers were recruited between 23 and 31 March 2020, during the week of the UK lockdown, and were followed weekly for up to about 15 weeks. This clonotype has at least ten counts. Its antigen is unknown. There are no base qualities to consult, and no much larger clone falls within one base. General findings and caveats noted by the study authors: Matching against VDJdb was skewed toward anti-spike CD8 responses, likely underestimated virus-specific expansions, and missed private and CD4 specificities.

Sequencing used whole blood. The origin of this receptor is an adult who was a healthcare worker with PCR-confirmed SARS-CoV-2 infection or an uninfected control (not recorded which).

Here is the DNA: TGTGCCAGCAGCTTAACGACAGGTCGCTACGAGCAGTACTTC. Its translation reads: CASSLTTGRYEQYF. This receptor chain uses TRBV7-9 and TRBJ2-7; a tentative D call is TRBD1 (6 bases match). V loses 2 bases, J loses 3 bases, and the germline ends lie 11 bases apart. CDR3 length: 14 amino acids, cysteine to phenylalanine. Only CDR3 DNA is held: 42 bases, read in frame from base 1. CDR1 and CDR2 (SEHNR, FQNEAQ) derive from the germline V gene (reference sequence).